This T cell receptor (beta chain) was retrieved from a study of blood T cell repertoires in COVID-19. Generated by immunoSEQ multiplex PCR, the TCRdb table keeps only in-frame clones and is missing some. This table has 35,000 to 45,000 clones, about 75% appearing once. The CDR3 runs 14 residues. CDR1 SGHRS and CDR2 YFSETQ come from the germline V gene. Between the trimmed V and J ends, which lost 5 bases and 0 bases, there was a span of 8 bases. Sequences were obtained from peripheral blood. The clonotype was recovered from a man aged 70 or older with active or convalescent COVID-19. The V call is TRBV5-1, the J call TRBJ1-4, with unresolved D. As DNA, the CDR3 is TGCGCCAGCAGACTCGGGGCAACTAATGAAAAACTGTTTTTT. Translation gives CASRLGATNEKLFF.